This TCR beta chain is drawn from a study of CD8 T cells in ankylosing spondylitis. TCRdb passed the 5' RACE reads through MiXCR, listing each CDR3 protein once. The sample carries fewer than 400,000 distinct CDR3 sequences, 14% to 15% recorded once. V lost 0 bases and J lost 0, with 10 bases in between. The CDR3 contains 15 residues. The germline V gene has CDR1 SGHRS and CDR2 YFSETQ. The sequence was collected from a male donor with ankylosing spondylitis or in good health (not recorded which). This chain uses TRBV5-1 with TRBJ2-7, with no clear D. Material: blood, either unsorted or a sorted T cell fraction (not recorded which). The CDR3 reads CASSLGDSFSYEQYF. In DNA, the CDR3 is TGCGCCAGCAGCTTGGGAGACTCCTTCTCCTACGAGCAGTACTTC.